The clone carrying this TCR beta chain was observed at least ten times. This entry comes from a study of T-cell memory formation after mild COVID-19. A single record per CDR3 protein comes from TCRdb applying MiXCR to the 5' RACE reads. The profile shows under 250,000 distinct CDR3 sequences, roughly a tenth of them singletons. Trimming stripped 5 bases from V and 2 bases from J, with 5 bases between. CDR3 length: 12 residues. Germline CDR1 SGHAT, CDR2 FQNNGV. The clonotype was recovered from a man aged 18-30 years who had mild COVID-19 (a few samples of this study predate the infection). Cell type and time point are not known. Material: PBMCs or a T cell subset sorted from them (not recorded which). The rearrangement uses TRBV11-2 and TRBJ2-3, with D uncertain. The CDR3 sequence: CASSLDTDTQYF. CDR3 sequence (DNA): TGTGCCAGCAGCCTCGACACAGATACGCAGTATTTT.